This T cell receptor (beta chain) came from a study of CXCR3-negative and CXCR3-positive naive CD8 T cells. Regarding the study as a whole: More hydrophobic TRB CDR3s occurred in CXCR3-positive than in CXCR3-negative naive cells.

The V gene's germline CDR1 is SGHRS and CDR2 YFSETQ. The CDR3 covers 15 residues. Preparation of TRB cDNA libraries relied on 5' RACE carrying UMI labels. TCRdb reanalyzed the 5' RACE reads and collapses them to one entry per CDR3 protein, without DNA. With roughly 100,000 distinct CDR3 sequences in the sample, the ten largest clones hold approximately 1.1%. With regard to this clonotype: The antigen is not known.

The sample taken for sequencing was naive CXCR3- CD8+ T cells from blood. Indicated subset: CD45RO-CCR7+CD27+CD95- naive CD8+ T cells lacking CXCR3 (TNR3-). This chain joins TRBV5-1 and TRBJ2-7; TCRdb outputs TRBD2, but without DNA this stays unchecked. The TCR sequence derives from a human donor in good health. Some clones in this sample may be carry-over from other donors' samples. The chain's CDR3 is CASSIQLAGVYEQYF.